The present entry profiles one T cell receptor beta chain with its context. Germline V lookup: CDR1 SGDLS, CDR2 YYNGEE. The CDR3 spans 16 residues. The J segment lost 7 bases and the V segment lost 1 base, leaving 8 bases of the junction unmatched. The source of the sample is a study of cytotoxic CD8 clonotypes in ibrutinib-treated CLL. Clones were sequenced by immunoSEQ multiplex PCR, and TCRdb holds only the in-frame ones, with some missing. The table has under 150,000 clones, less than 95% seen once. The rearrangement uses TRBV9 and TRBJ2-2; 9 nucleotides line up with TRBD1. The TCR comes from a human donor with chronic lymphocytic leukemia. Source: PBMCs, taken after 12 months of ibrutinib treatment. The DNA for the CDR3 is TGTGCCAGCAGCGTATTATCAGGGACAGGGAGCGGGGAGCTGTTTTTT. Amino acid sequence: CASSVLSGTGSGELFF.